The 27 T cell receptor beta chains below all came from one sample that was sequenced in a study of blood T cell repertoires in COVID-19. Clones were read by immunoSEQ multiplex PCR, and TCRdb kept only the in-frame ones, dropping some. This table holds fewer than 350,000 clones, approximately 80% found once. What was sequenced was peripheral blood. These receptors were taken from a woman aged 55-69 years with active or convalescent COVID-19.

The chain joins TRBV25-1 to TRBJ2-7; the D is unclear. The CDR3 runs 14 residues. Germline V gives CDR1 MGHDK, CDR2 SYGVNS. V was trimmed by 4 bases and J by 3 bases, leaving 13 bases between them. The CDR3 loop reads CASSGVQNYYEQYF. The CDR3 coding sequence is TGTGCCAGCAGTGGAGTGCAGAACTACTACGAGCAGTACTTC.

This chain links TRBV11-1 with TRBJ2-6; 7 nucleotides match TRBD1. The CDR3 totals 16 residues. Germline V lookup: CDR1 SGHAT, CDR2 FQDESV (reference sequence). Trimming at V came to 4 bases and at J to 1 base, leaving 4 bases not matched to a gene. CDR3 DNA sequence: TGTGCCAGCAGCTCCTGGACAGGTTCTGGGGCCAACGTCCTGACTTTC. Protein sequence: CASSSWTGSGANVLTF.

The J gene is TRBJ1-1, the V gene TRBV5-1, with TRBD1 identical over 11 bases. V lost 0 bases, J lost 8 bases, and 9 bases stayed unmatched. Germline assignment: CDR1 SGHRS and CDR2 YFSETQ. This CDR3 has 16 residues. In DNA, the CDR3 is TGCGCCAGCAGCTTGGGGTACGGGACAGGGGGTGCGGAAGCTTTCTTT. Translation: CASSLGYGTGGAEAFF. Variable domain in full (rest from reference TRBV5-1 and TRBJ1-1): KAGVTQTPRYLIKTRGQQVTLSCSPISGHRSVSWYQQTPGQGLQFLFEYFSETQRNKGNFPGRFSGRQFSNSRSEMNVSTLELGDSALYLCASSLGYGTGGAEAFFGQGTRLTVV.

The chain has TRBV7-2 and TRBJ2-5; 8 bases line up with TRBD1. V lost 5 bases to trimming and J lost 2 bases; unmatched junction nucleotides: 10. The CDR3 runs to 16 residues. Germline V CDR1 and CDR2: SGHTA, FQGNSA. CDR3 sequence: CASSPKRQGPQETQYF. The CDR3 DNA sequence: TGTGCCAGCAGCCCTAAGAGACAGGGGCCACAAGAGACCCAGTACTTC.

The rearrangement joins TRBV7-8 to TRBJ2-1; TRBD2 agrees at 12 bases. Germline CDR1 and CDR2: SGHVS and FQNEAQ. V lost 5 bases and J lost 6; bases outside the gene matches: 5. The CDR3 is 15 residues long. CDR3 in amino acids: CASSPSGGAGNEQFF. In DNA form, the CDR3 reads TGTGCCAGCAGCCCTAGCGGGGGGGCTGGCAATGAGCAGTTCTTC.

The table lists this clone with a few counts. The chain has TRBV6-6 and TRBJ2-7, with 7 bases identical to TRBD1. Trimming removed 5 bases from V and 3 bases from J; junction bases left unmatched: 13. Per germline, CDR1 MNHNY and CDR2 SVGAGI (reference sequence). This CDR3 has 16 residues. The CDR3 DNA reads TGTGCCAGCAGTAAAACCGCCGGGACAGCTTTCTACGAGCAGTACTTC. Residues: CASSKTAGTAFYEQYF.

This sequence joins TRBV30 and TRBJ1-5, with 9 bases aligning to TRBD1. CDR3 length: 16 amino acids. The germline gives CDR1 GTSNPN, CDR2 SVGIG (reference sequence). The junction had 9 bases not matched to a gene; V was cut back by 0 bases and J by 6 bases. The CDR3 sequence: CAWSVRGQGEFQPQHF. The CDR3 nucleotides are TGTGCCTGGAGTGTCAGGGGACAGGGAGAGTTTCAGCCCCAGCATTTT.

CDR3: CASSSGTGTGELFF. CDR3 DNA sequence: TGTGCCAGCAGTTCGGGGACAGGCACCGGGGAGCTGTTTTTT. V usage is TRBV6-2 or TRBV6-3 and J usage is TRBJ2-2; 8 nucleotides align to TRBD1. The CDR3 has 14 residues. The V gene end was trimmed by 4 bases and the J gene end by 4 bases; junction bases not matched to a gene: 2. Germline CDR1 is MNHEY and CDR2 is SVGEGT.

For the CDR3, the DNA is TGTGCCAGCAGCCCGTGGACTAGCGGGGGGGGTTACTACGAGCAGTACTTC. It yields the protein CASSPWTSGGGYYEQYF. The genes are TRBV11-2 and TRBJ2-7, with 15 nucleotides matching TRBD2. V lost 5 bases and J lost 3; bases outside the gene matches: 8. Per germline, CDR1 SGHAT and CDR2 FQNNGV. The CDR3 length is 17 residues.

The CDR3 sequence is CASSLDGRSGANVLTF. The CDR3 DNA reads as TGTGCCAGCAGCTTAGATGGGCGTTCTGGGGCCAACGTCCTGACTTTC. The V and J genes are TRBV7-9 and TRBJ2-6; D is unclear. V gave up 1 base and J gave up 1 base, with 8 bases separating them. Looked up from germline, CDR1 is SEHNR and CDR2 is FQNEAQ (reference sequence). The CDR3 covers 16 residues. Full variable domain (rest looked up from reference TRBV7-9 and TRBJ2-6): DTGVSQNPRHKITKRGQNVTFRCDPISEHNRLYWYRQTLGQGPEFLTYFQNEAQLEKSRLLSDRFSAERPKGSFSTLEIQRTEQGDSAMYLCASSLDGRSGANVLTFGAGSRLTVL.

The V gene is TRBV6-6, the J gene TRBJ2-7; 10 nucleotides agree with TRBD1. This CDR3 contains 15 residues. The J segment lost 3 bases and the V segment lost 6 bases, leaving 8 bases of the junction unmatched. CDR1 and CDR2 from the germline V gene are MNHNY and SVGAGI (reference sequence). The CDR3: CASRKGQGLDYEQYF. The CDR3, as DNA: TGTGCCAGCAGGAAGGGACAGGGGCTCGACTACGAGCAGTACTTC.

The chain employs TRBV12-5 and TRBJ1-4, with D tentatively TRBD1 (6 bases). There are 14 residues in the CDR3. CDR1 is LGHNT and CDR2 is FRNRAP in the germline V gene. Trimming shortened V by 4 bases and J by 8 bases, and 14 bases separated the two germline ends. The CDR3 DNA reads as TGTGCTAGTGGTTCGGACAGTACAAGAGAAAAACTGTTTTTT. Translating it yields CASGSDSTREKLFF.

As to this clone: Other DNA sequences in this specimen translate into the identical CDR3. The CDR3 nucleotides read TGTGCCAGCAGCTTGGGAACAGGGCCTTACGAGCAGTACTTC. Translated, it gives CASSLGTGPYEQYF. V gene TRBV5-6 combines with J gene TRBJ2-7, with D possibly TRBD1 on 6 matching bases. The CDR3 sequence is 14 residues long. Germline V gives CDR1 SGHDT, CDR2 YYEEEE. Trimming took off 0 bases at V and 4 bases at J, with 11 bases between the two ends.

The J gene is TRBJ2-7, the V gene TRBV11-3; D possibly corresponds to TRBD1 (6 bases). V shed 5 bases and J shed 5 bases, with 19 bases lying between them. The CDR3 sequence is 15 residues long. Germline V gene data show CDR1 as SGHNT and CDR2 as YENEEA. CDR3 nucleotide sequence: TGTGCCAGCAGCCGAGGGGGTGTAAGGAGAGACGAGCAGTACTTC. It yields the protein CASSRGGVRRDEQYF.

This chain joins TRBV27 and TRBJ1-4; 9 bases match TRBD1. The CDR3 loop spans 15 amino acids. Germline V gene sequence: CDR1 MNHEY, CDR2 SMNVEV (reference sequence). Trimming took 2 bases from V and 10 from J; bases not matched to a gene: 8. CDR3 sequence: CASSLQTGGSRKLFF. The CDR3 DNA is TGTGCCAGCAGTTTACAGACAGGGGGTTCCAGAAAACTGTTTTTT.

The rearrangement links TRBV11-2 to TRBJ1-2; D unclear. In germline, CDR1 is SGHAT, CDR2 FQNNGV. Between the trimmed V and J ends, which lost 1 base and 2 bases, there was a span of 8 bases. The CDR3 runs 14 residues. CDR3 in amino acids: CASSLGGRNYGYTF. The CDR3 DNA follows: TGTGCCAGCAGCTTAGGTGGCAGGAACTATGGCTACACCTTC.

This sequence joins TRBV12-3 or TRBV12-4 and TRBJ1-1; D gene unclear. This CDR3 spans 11 amino acids. The ends were cut back, 4 bases at V and 10 bases at J, with 10 bases in the middle. CDR3 in amino acids: CASSSGSGAFF. CDR3 DNA: TGTGCCAGCAGTTCGGGATCTGGAGCTTTCTTT.

The chain employs TRBV10-2 and TRBJ2-3; the D is unclear. The germline V and J ends were trimmed by 0 bases and 0 bases, with 4 bases remaining between them. The CDR3 covers 14 residues. CDR1 is WSHSY and CDR2 is SAAADI in the germline V gene. In DNA, the CDR3 is TGCGCCAGCAGTGAGTCGGCTAGCACAGATACGCAGTATTTT. Translation: CASSESASTDTQYF.

The chain joins TRBV15 to TRBJ2-7, with D perhaps matching TRBD1 (5 bases). The germline V gene encodes CDR1 LNHNV and CDR2 YYDKDF (reference sequence). CDR3 size: 13 residues. The ends were cut back, 6 bases at V and 3 bases at J, with 12 bases in the middle. Written as DNA, the CDR3 is TGTGCCACCAGTCAAGGGGCAGGCTACGAGCAGTACTTC. Translation gives CATSQGAGYEQYF.

The CDR3 protein is CASRVNTEAFF. The CDR3 bases are TGTGCCAGCCGAGTGAACACTGAAGCTTTCTTT. This chain joins TRBV12-3 or TRBV12-4 and TRBJ1-1; D is ambiguous. There are 11 residues in the CDR3. V was cut by 8 bases and J by 0 bases, with 4 bases left in between.

A note on this clone: Other DNA sequences within the sample encode an identical CDR3. The rearrangement joins TRBV15 to TRBJ1-3, with 9 positions matching TRBD1. Germline V gene sequence: CDR1 LNHNV, CDR2 YYDKDF (reference sequence). With 3 bases clipped from V and 4 bases from J, the junction kept 4 bases outside the gene matches. The CDR3 sequence is 15 residues long. The DNA of the CDR3 is TGTGCCACCAGCAGGGACAGGGGAAGCGGAAACACCATATATTTT. Its protein is CATSRDRGSGNTIYF. Full variable domain (remainder filled in from reference TRBV15 and TRBJ1-3): DAMVIQNPRYQVTQFGKPVTLSCSQTLNHNVMYWYQQKSSQAPKLLFHYYDKDFNNEADTPDNFQSRRPNTSFCFLDIRSPGLGDTAMYLCATSRDRGSGNTIYFGEGSWLTVV.

This chain uses TRBV3-1 (or the pseudogene TRBV3-2) with TRBJ2-5; 9 bases fit TRBD1. The CDR3 length is 16 residues. The J segment lost 5 bases and the V segment lost 4 bases, leaving 11 bases of the junction unmatched. The germline V gene has CDR1 LGHDT and CDR2 YNNKEL (reference sequence). In DNA form, the CDR3 reads TGTGCCAGCAGCCGACCCGGGACAGGGTTGGCGGAGACCCAGTACTTC. Translation gives CASSRPGTGLAETQYF.

This rearrangement joins TRBV7-2 to TRBJ2-1; a weak D match, TRBD2 (7 bases). Trimming shortened V by 3 bases and J by 6 bases, and 12 bases separated the two germline ends. Germline assignment: CDR1 SGHTA and CDR2 FQGNSA. This CDR3 spans 14 amino acids. This chain's CDR3 is CASSLGGRTNEQFF. The CDR3 DNA follows: TGTGCCAGCAGCTTGGGGGGGCGAACCAATGAGCAGTTCTTC.

This rearrangement joins TRBV5-8 to TRBJ1-5; D gene uncertain. This CDR3 is built from 15 residues. The germline V and J ends were trimmed by 0 bases and 2 bases, with 9 bases remaining between them. Per the germline V gene, CDR1 is SGHTS and CDR2 is YDEGEE. The CDR3 protein is CASSLVGLGNQPQHF. In DNA form, the CDR3 reads TGTGCCAGCAGCTTGGTCGGGTTGGGCAATCAGCCCCAGCATTTT.

Here the CDR3 reads CASSSGTATNEQFF. The CDR3 DNA follows: TGTGCCAGCAGTTCTGGGACAGCCACCAATGAGCAGTTCTTC. The chain recombines TRBV27 with TRBJ2-1, with 7 bases that match TRBD1. Unmatched junction bases numbered 6, after V lost 4 bases and J lost 6 bases. The CDR3 totals 14 residues. Germline V lookup: CDR1 MNHEY, CDR2 SMNVEV (reference sequence).

This chain links TRBV10-2 with TRBJ2-3; 10 bases are shared with TRBD2. This CDR3 spans 15 amino acids. V dropped 6 bases and J dropped 3; count of bases not matched to a gene: 6. Germline values: CDR1 WSHSY, CDR2 SAAADI. The CDR3 DNA sequence: TGCGCCAGCAGCATAACTAGCGGGGCAACAGATACGCAGTATTTT. Translation: CASSITSGATDTQYF.

The chain has TRBV7-2 and TRBJ2-1; 9 bases are shared with TRBD2. The CDR3 has 16 residues. With V trimmed by 2 bases and J by 2 bases, 4 bases remained unmatched. From germline, CDR1 is SGHTA and CDR2 FQGNSA. CDR3 protein: CASSLMASGTYNEQFF. The CDR3 DNA reads TGTGCCAGCAGCTTAATGGCTAGCGGGACCTACAATGAGCAGTTCTTC.